This record concerns one T cell receptor (beta chain) sequence. Only in-frame clones appear in the TCRdb table, and some are missing; sequencing was by immunoSEQ multiplex PCR. The table includes 25,000 to 35,000 clones, just over 90% detected once. This sample stems from a study of T cells in tuberculosis. Time point in this sample: new active TB diagnosis, blood taken before or within 7 days of starting treatment. Trimming took 3 bases from V and 3 from J, leaving 8 bases between them. The CDR3 extends over 13 amino acids. The V gene's germline CDR1 is LNHDA and CDR2 SQIVND (reference sequence). This sequence originates from an adult with tuberculosis. This chain connects TRBV19 to TRBJ1-1; D is unresolved. The input for sequencing was PBMCs, taken at tuberculosis diagnosis. CDR3 protein: CASSMGRDTEAFF. The DNA of the CDR3 is TGTGCCAGTAGTATGGGCAGAGACACTGAAGCTTTCTTT.